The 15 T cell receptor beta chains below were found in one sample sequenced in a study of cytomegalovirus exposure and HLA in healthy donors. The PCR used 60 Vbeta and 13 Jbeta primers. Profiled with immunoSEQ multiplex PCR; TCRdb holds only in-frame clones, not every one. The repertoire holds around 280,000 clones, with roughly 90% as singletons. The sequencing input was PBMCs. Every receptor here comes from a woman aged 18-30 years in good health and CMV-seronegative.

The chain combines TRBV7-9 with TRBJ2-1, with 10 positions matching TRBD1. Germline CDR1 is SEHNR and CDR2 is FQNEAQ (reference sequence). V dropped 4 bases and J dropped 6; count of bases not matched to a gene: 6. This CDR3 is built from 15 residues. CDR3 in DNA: TGTGCCAGCAGCTCGTGGGACAGGGGTGGCAATGAGCAGTTCTTC. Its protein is CASSSWDRGGNEQFF.

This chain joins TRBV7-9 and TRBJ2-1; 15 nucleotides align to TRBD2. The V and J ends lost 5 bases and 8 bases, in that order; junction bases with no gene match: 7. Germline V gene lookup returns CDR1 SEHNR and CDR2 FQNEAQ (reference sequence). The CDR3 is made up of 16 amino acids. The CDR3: CASSRGTSGGTDEQFF. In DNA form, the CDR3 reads TGTGCCAGCAGCCGCGGGACTAGCGGGGGGACGGATGAGCAGTTCTTC.

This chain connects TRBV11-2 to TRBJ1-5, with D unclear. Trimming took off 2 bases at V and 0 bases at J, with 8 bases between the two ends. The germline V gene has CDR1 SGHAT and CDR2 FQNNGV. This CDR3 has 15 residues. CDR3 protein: CASSLNSLSNQPQHF. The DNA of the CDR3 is TGTGCCAGCAGCTTAAACAGTCTTAGCAATCAGCCCCAGCATTTT.

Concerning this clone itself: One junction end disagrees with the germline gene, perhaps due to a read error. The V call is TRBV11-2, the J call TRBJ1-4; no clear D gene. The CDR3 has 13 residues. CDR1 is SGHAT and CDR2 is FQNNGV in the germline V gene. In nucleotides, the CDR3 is TGTGCCAGCAGCTTAGGTACCACTAATCCCCTATATTTT. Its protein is CASSLGTTNPLYF.

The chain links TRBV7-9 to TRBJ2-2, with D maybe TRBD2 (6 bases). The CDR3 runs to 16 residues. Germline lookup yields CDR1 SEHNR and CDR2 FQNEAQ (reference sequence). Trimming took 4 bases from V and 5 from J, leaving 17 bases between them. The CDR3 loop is CASSSELRGDTGELFF. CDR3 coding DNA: TGTGCCAGCAGCTCTGAACTGCGGGGTGATACCGGGGAGCTGTTTTTT.

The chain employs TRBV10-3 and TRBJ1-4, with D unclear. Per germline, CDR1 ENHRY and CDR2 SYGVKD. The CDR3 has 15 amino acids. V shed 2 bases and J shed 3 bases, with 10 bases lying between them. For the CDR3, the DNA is TGTGCCATCAGTGAGGACGGGGATCCTAATGAAAAACTGTTTTTT. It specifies CAISEDGDPNEKLFF.

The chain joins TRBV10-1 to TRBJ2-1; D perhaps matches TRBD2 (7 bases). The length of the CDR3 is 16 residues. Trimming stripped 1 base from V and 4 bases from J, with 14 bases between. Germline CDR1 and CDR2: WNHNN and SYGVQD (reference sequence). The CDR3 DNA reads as TGCGCCAGCAGTGAGTTGGCGGGGGCTAAATACAATGAGCAGTTCTTC. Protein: CASSELAGAKYNEQFF.

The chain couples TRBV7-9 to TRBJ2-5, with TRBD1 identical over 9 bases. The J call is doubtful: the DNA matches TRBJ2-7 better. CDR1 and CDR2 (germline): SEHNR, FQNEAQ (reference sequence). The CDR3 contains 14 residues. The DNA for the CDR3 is TGTGCCAGCAGCCACCCGGGACAGGGCTACGAGCAGTACTTC. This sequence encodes CASSHPGQGYEQYF.

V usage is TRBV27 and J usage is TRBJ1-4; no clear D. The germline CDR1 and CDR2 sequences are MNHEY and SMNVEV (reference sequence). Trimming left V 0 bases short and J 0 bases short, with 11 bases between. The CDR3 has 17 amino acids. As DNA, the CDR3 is TGTGCCAGCAGTTTATCGGGAGAACTTCCAACTAATGAAAAACTGTTTTTT. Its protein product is CASSLSGELPTNEKLFF.

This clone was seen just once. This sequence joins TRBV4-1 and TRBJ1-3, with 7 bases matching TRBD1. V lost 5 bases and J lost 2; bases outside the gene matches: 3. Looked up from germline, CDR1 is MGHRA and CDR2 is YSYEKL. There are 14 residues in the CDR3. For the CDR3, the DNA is TGCGCCAGCAGCGAACAGGGGACTGGAAACACCATATATTTT. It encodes CASSEQGTGNTIYF.

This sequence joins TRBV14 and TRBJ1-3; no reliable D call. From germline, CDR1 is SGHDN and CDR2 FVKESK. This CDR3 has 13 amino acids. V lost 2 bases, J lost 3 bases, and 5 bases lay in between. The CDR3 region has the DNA TGTGCCAGCAGCCAATACAGTGGAAACACCATATATTTT. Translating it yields CASSQYSGNTIYF.

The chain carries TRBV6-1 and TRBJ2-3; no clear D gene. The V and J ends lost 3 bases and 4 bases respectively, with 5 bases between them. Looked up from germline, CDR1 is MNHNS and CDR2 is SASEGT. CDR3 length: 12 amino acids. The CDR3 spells CASSDAADTQYF. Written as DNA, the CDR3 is TGTGCCAGCAGTGACGCGGCAGATACGCAGTATTTT.

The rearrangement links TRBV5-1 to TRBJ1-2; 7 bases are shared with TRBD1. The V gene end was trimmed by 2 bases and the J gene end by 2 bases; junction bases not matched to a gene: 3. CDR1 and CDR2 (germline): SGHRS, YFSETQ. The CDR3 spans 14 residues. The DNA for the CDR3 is TGCGCCAGCAGCTTATCGACAGGGAACTATGGCTACACCTTC. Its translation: CASSLSTGNYGYTF.

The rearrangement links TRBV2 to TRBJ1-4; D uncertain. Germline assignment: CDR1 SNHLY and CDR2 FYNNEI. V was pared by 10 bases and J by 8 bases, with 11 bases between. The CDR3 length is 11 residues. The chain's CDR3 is CATKGEEKLFF. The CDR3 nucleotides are TGTGCCACGAAGGGAGAGGAAAAACTGTTTTTT.

CDR3 loop: CASSLGGREQYF. CDR3 bases: TGTGCCAGCAGCTTAGGGGGGCGAGAGCAGTACTTC. The chain links TRBV7-9 to TRBJ2-7; possibly TRBD1 for D (6 bases). Germline CDR1 SEHNR, CDR2 FQNEAQ (reference sequence). V dropped 1 base and J dropped 7 bases, with 8 bases sitting between them. This CDR3 has 12 amino acids.